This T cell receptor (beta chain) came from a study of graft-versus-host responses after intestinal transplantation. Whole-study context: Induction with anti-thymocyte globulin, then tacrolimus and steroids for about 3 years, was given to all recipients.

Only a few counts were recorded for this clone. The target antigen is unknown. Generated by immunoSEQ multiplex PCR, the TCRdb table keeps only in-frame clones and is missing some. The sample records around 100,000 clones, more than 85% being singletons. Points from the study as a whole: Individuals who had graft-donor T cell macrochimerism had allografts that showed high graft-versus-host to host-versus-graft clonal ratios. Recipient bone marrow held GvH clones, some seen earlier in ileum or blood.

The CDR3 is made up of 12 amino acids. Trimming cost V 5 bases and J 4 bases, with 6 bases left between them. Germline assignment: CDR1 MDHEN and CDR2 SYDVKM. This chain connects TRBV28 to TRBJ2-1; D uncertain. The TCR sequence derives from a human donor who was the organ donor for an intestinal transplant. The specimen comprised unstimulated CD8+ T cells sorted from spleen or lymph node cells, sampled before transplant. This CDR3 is CASSHPYNEQFF. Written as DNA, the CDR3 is TGTGCCAGCAGTCACCCATACAATGAGCAGTTCTTC.